This T cell receptor (beta chain) is drawn from a study of T-cell reconstitution after alpha-beta-depleted transplantation in children. Study results and caveats: Counts and diversity of T cells one year after transplant came mostly from newly produced T cells. Approximately two months post-transplant, alpha-beta T cells reportedly originated from several hundred expanded graft clones.

This clonotype was counted ten times or more. Its antigen is undetermined. TCRbeta library preparation incorporated unique molecular identifiers. TCRdb ran MiXCR on the PCR reads and lists one entry per CDR3 protein. The table has fewer than 700,000 distinct CDR3 sequences, 10% to 15% seen once. Germline CDR1 and CDR2: SGHRS and YFSETQ. The length of the CDR3 is 18 residues. Germline trimming cut 1 base from V and 3 bases from J; bases unmatched to any gene: 8. The TCR comes from a male patient younger than 18 who had a stem cell transplant for acute myeloid leukemia, so the T cells may come from the graft donor. The starting material was PBMCs, mostly from graft donor cells, obtained 360 days after TCRalphabeta/CD19-depleted stem cell transplant. The genes are TRBV5-1 and TRBJ2-2, with TRBD2 identical over 11 bases. CDR3 amino acids: CASSLRLAGLTDTGELFF. CDR3 nucleotides: TGCGCCAGCAGCTTGAGACTAGCGGGACTAACGGACACCGGGGAGCTGTTTTTT. Looking up the rest from reference TRBV5-1 and TRBJ2-2 gives the full variable domain: KAGVTQTPRYLIKTRGQQVTLSCSPISGHRSVSWYQQTPGQGLQFLFEYFSETQRNKGNFPGRFSGRQFSNSRSEMNVSTLELGDSALYLCASSLRLAGLTDTGELFFGEGSRLTVL.